This entry describes one T cell receptor (beta chain). This sample was taken from a study of shared clonotypes between healthy human individuals. The naive CD8 subset, CD45RO-negative cells positively selected for CCR7, excluded terminally differentiated effector memory CD45RA+ cells. V was pared by 3 bases and J by 2 bases, with 21 bases between. Looked up from germline, CDR1 is SGHDT and CDR2 is YYEEEE. The CDR3 runs 17 residues. Profiled with immunoSEQ multiplex PCR; TCRdb holds only in-frame clones, not every one. The repertoire has about 1,900,000 clones, about 95% of them found once; the top ten carry 0.9% to 1.5%.

This clonotype was sampled from a man between 18 and 35 years old in good health. This sequence joins TRBV5-6 and TRBJ2-7; a possible D gene is TRBD2 (7 bases). The sequencing sample was made of naive CD8+ T cells sorted from blood. CDR3 sequence: CASSSGTPRGGPYEQYF. CDR3 DNA sequence: TGTGCCAGCAGCTCCGGGACACCAAGGGGGGGACCCTACGAGCAGTACTTC. Variable domain in full (rest from reference TRBV5-6 and TRBJ2-7): DAGVTQSPTHLIKTRGQQVTLRCSPKSGHDTVSWYQQALGQGPQFIFQYYEEEERQRGNFPDRFSGHQFPNYSSELNVNALLLGDSALYLCASSSGTPRGGPYEQYFGPGTRLTVT.